These 16 T cell receptor beta chains were all obtained from the same sample, sequenced in a study of CD8+CD57+ T cells in acquired aplastic anemia. CD8+CD57+ cell expansion, shown by flow cytometry, had occurred in the patients selected for sequencing. The study profiled TCR beta VDJ and CDR3 using genomic DNA as template. Each CDR3 protein is one row after TCRdb ran MiXCR on the reads. The sample holds approximately 180,000 distinct CDR3 sequences; roughly 50% are singletons and the top ten take about 1.8%. Material: sorted CD4+, CD8+, or CD8+CD57+ T cells (not recorded which) from PBMCs. Every receptor here comes from a human donor with aplastic anemia.

This clonotype was detected only a few times. The rearrangement joins TRBV6-5 to TRBJ1-4; tentatively, D is TRBD1 (6 bases). This CDR3 has 15 residues. Germline V gene sequence: CDR1 MNHEY, CDR2 SVGAGI. V was trimmed by 2 bases and J by 8 bases, leaving 15 bases between them. The CDR3 coding sequence is TGTGCCAGCAGTTACGGTGTGGGGGGCGGCGAAAAACTGTTTTTT. Translation gives CASSYGVGGGEKLFF.

This clonotype was detected only once. V is TRBV15 and J is TRBJ1-1; 10 positions match TRBD1. Germline loops: CDR1 LNHNV, CDR2 YYDKDF (reference sequence). The trim removed 5 bases at V and 5 bases at J, leaving 14 bases unmatched. The CDR3 runs 17 residues. The CDR3 region has the DNA TGTGCCACCAGCGGTACCGGGACAGGGGTGGTATGGACTGAAGCTTTCTTT. Its translation: CATSGTGTGVVWTEAFF.

This clonotype was counted many times. V gene TRBV20-1 combines with J gene TRBJ1-1; D is unclear. V was pared by 6 bases and J by 7 bases, with 15 bases between. The CDR3 extends over 12 amino acids. Germline V CDR1 and CDR2: DFQATT, SNEGSKA (reference sequence). CDR3 bases: TGCAGTGCCACGCAAACCCGACTTGAAGCTTTCTTT. Its translation: CSATQTRLEAFF.

At least ten counts were recorded for this clonotype. The chain employs TRBV20-1 and TRBJ1-2, with D uncertain. The CDR3 spans 12 residues. V was pared by 1 base and J by 4 bases, with 7 bases between. In germline, CDR1 is DFQATT, CDR2 SNEGSKA (reference sequence). In nucleotides, the CDR3 is TGCAGTGCTAGAGGGTCCAGCTATGGCTACACCTTC. Translating gives CSARGSSYGYTF.

This clonotype has at least ten counts. The chain uses TRBV5-6 and TRBJ2-7; no reliable D call. CDR1 and CDR2 from the germline V gene are SGHDT and YYEEEE. Deletions cut 1 base from V and 3 bases from J, with 8 bases between. The CDR3 is 13 residues long. The CDR3 sequence is CASSLSSVYEQYF. The DNA for the CDR3 is TGTGCCAGCAGCTTGTCCTCGGTCTACGAGCAGTACTTC.

Many counts were recorded for this clonotype. The rearrangement joins TRBV5-1 to TRBJ1-4; D is undetermined. V was trimmed by 2 bases and J by 4 bases, leaving 6 bases between them. CDR3 length: 13 amino acids. In germline, CDR1 is SGHRS, CDR2 YFSETQ. The CDR3 sequence: CASSFQINEKLFF. In DNA, the CDR3 is TGCGCCAGCAGCTTCCAGATTAATGAAAAACTGTTTTTT.

The chain employs TRBV29-1 and TRBJ2-5; 8 bases line up with TRBD1. Germline V lookup: CDR1 SQVTM, CDR2 ANQGSEA. V shed 7 bases and J 4 bases; nucleotides not matched to a gene: 14. This CDR3 is built from 15 residues. The CDR3 DNA sequence: TGCAGCGCCCAAGGGGGCAGGGGGCGGACAGAGACCCAGTACTTC. It yields the protein CSAQGGRGRTETQYF.

The genes are TRBV7-3 and TRBJ2-4; 15 bases fit TRBD2. The V gene end was trimmed by 2 bases and the J gene end by 3 bases; junction bases not matched to a gene: 14. Germline V gene sequence: CDR1 SGHTA, CDR2 FQGTGA. This CDR3 region has 21 residues. CDR3 region: CASSLSYSGLAGGPNKNIQYF. As DNA, the CDR3 is TGTGCCAGCAGCTTATCGTATAGCGGACTAGCGGGAGGGCCGAACAAAAACATTCAGTACTTC.

V and J are TRBV24-1 and TRBJ2-3; D remains ambiguous. The germline gives CDR1 KGHDR, CDR2 SFDVKD. V lost 7 bases and J 4 bases, leaving 20 bases between the germline ends. This CDR3 region has 16 residues. This CDR3 is CATRAAVGWTADTQYF. Written as DNA, the CDR3 is TGTGCCACCAGAGCCGCGGTAGGTTGGACCGCAGATACGCAGTATTTT.

This clonotype has just one count. Here the CDR3 omits its conserved ending phenylalanine or tryptophan, so a read error is the likely source. This chain's CDR3 is CSANRVLDSPLHL. CDR3 DNA sequence: TGCAGTGCTAACCGGGTCTTAGATTCACCCCTCCACTTG. The chain recombines TRBV20-1 with TRBJ1-6; D remains ambiguous. In germline, CDR1 is DFQATT, CDR2 SNEGSKA (reference sequence). There are 13 residues in the CDR3. Between the trimmed V and J ends, which lost 4 bases and 8 bases, there was a span of 12 bases.

This clonotype turned up a few times. This could be a read error, since a much larger clone is one nucleotide away. The rearrangement uses TRBV19 and TRBJ1-3; D is unclear. There are 15 residues in the CDR3. From germline, CDR1 is LNHDA and CDR2 SQIVND (reference sequence). The CDR3 sequence: CASSTTDASGNTMYF. CDR3 sequence (DNA): TGTGCCAGTAGTACAACGGATGCCTCTGGAAACACCATGTATTTT.

The chain uses TRBV25-1 and TRBJ1-3, with D unclear. The germline V and J ends were trimmed by 4 bases and 6 bases, with 10 bases remaining between them. The CDR3 has 13 residues. Germline lookup yields CDR1 MGHDK and CDR2 SYGVNS. In nucleotides, the CDR3 is TGTGCCAGCAGTGGTACAGATTCAAACACCATATATTTT. It encodes CASSGTDSNTIYF.

The V and J genes are TRBV29-1 and TRBJ1-1; 8 bases agree with TRBD1. Germline-derived CDR1 and CDR2 are SQVTM and ANQGSEA. J was trimmed by 1 base and V by 6 bases; bases with no gene match: 7. CDR3 size: 14 residues. The chain's CDR3 is CSVSTGTGNTEAFF. The CDR3 DNA reads as TGCAGCGTATCGACCGGGACAGGGAACACTGAAGCTTTCTTT.

The chain employs TRBV30 and TRBJ1-2; 9 bases agree with TRBD1. Trimming removed 3 bases from V and 6 bases from J; junction bases left unmatched: 5. Germline loops: CDR1 GTSNPN, CDR2 SVGIG (reference sequence). The CDR3 totals 13 residues. In nucleotides, the CDR3 is TGTGCCTGGAGGGTTGGGACAGGGCATGGCTACACCTTC. The encoded protein is CAWRVGTGHGYTF.

J is TRBJ2-7 and V is TRBV12-3 or TRBV12-4; TRBD1 is a possible D gene (6 bases). Trimming stripped 5 bases from V and 2 bases from J, with 16 bases between. This CDR3 has 15 amino acids. In nucleotides, the CDR3 is TGTGCCAGCAGTGCCAACAGGGTACCCCCCTACGAGCAGTACTTC. Protein sequence: CASSANRVPPYEQYF.

This clonotype was observed at least ten times. The chain links TRBV29-1 to TRBJ2-1; 7 nucleotides agree with TRBD2. Germline CDR1 is SQVTM and CDR2 is ANQGSEA. The CDR3 is 13 residues long. J was trimmed by 5 bases and V by 4 bases; bases with no gene match: 5. CDR3 sequence reads: CSVASGVDNEQFF. CDR3 DNA: TGCAGCGTTGCCAGCGGGGTTGACAATGAGCAGTTCTTC.